This record looks at one TCR beta chain sequence and its context. Its antigen is undetermined. The V gene end was trimmed by 2 bases and the J gene end by 6 bases; junction bases not matched to a gene: 12. From germline, CDR1 is SGHKS and CDR2 YYEKEE (reference sequence). The CDR3 loop spans 17 amino acids. Single viable CD3+CD4+CD8-CD45RO+ cells were sorted as the memory CD4+ T cells. Donors' CMV status reflects serum IgG against pp150, pp28, p38, p52. These data belong to a study of memory CD4+ T cells and cytomegalovirus serostatus. The repertoire was sequenced with immunoSEQ multiplex PCR; TCRdb's copy has only in-frame clones and lacks some. The sample comprises 80,000 or so clones, 75% to 85% of which are singletons, and just over 2.5% rests with the top ten. Points from the study as a whole: CD4+ memory repertoires contained about 40% of the 164 reported CMV TCRbeta sequences.

The specimen sequenced was memory CD4+ T cells from blood. This chain joins TRBV5-5 and TRBJ2-3; TRBD2 matches 10 bases. This TCR was sampled from an adult in good health and CMV-seropositive. This chain's CDR3 is CASSFIGLAGVMDTQYF. CDR3 DNA sequence: TGTGCCAGCAGCTTCATAGGGCTAGCGGGAGTTATGGATACGCAGTATTTT.